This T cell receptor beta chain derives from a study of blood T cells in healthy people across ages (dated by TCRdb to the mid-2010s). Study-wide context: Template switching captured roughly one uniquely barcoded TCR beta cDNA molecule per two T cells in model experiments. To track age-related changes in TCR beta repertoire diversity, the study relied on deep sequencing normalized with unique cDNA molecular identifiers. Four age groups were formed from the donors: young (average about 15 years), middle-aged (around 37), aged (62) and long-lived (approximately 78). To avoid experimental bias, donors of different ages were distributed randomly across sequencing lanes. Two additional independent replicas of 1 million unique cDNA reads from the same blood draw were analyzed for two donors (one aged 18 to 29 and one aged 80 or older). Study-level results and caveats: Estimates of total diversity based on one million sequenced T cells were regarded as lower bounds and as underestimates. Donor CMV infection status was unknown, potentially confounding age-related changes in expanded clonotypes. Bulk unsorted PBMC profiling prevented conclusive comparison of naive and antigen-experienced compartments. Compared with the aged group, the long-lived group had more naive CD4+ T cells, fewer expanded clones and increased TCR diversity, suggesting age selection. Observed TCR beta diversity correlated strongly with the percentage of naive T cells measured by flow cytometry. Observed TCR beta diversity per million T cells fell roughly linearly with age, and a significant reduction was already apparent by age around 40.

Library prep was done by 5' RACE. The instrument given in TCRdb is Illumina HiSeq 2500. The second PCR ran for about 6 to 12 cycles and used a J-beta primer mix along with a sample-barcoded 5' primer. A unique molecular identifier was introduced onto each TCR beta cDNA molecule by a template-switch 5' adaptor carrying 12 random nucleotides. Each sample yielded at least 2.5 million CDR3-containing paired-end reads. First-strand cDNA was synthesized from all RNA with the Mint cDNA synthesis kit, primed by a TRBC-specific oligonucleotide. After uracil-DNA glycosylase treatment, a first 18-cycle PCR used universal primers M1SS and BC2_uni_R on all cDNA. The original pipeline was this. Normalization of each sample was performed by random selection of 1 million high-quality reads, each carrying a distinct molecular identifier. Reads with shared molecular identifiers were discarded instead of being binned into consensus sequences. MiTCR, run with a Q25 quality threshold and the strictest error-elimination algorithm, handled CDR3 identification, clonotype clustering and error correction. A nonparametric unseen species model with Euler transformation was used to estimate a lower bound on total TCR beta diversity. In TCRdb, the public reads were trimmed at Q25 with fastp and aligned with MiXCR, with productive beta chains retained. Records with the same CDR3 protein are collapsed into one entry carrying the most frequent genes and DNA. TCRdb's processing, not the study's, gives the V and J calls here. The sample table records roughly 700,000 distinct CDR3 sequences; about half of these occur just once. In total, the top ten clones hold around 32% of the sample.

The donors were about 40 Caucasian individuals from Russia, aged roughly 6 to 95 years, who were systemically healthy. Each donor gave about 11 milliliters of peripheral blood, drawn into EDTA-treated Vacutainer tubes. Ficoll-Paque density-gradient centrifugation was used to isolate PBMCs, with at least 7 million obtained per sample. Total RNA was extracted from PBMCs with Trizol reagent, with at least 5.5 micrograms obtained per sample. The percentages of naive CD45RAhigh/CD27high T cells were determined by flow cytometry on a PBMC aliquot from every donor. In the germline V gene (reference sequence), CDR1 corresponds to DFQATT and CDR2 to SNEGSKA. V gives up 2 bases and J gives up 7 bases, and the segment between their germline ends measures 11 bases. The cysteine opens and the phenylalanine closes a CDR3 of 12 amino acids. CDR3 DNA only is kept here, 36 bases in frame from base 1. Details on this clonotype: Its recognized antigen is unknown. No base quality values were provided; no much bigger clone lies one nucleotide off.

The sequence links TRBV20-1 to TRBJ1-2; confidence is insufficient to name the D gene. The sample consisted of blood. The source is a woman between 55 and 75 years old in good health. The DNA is TGCAGTGCTAGAATAGAGAATAGTGGCTACACCTTC. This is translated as CSARIENSGYTF.